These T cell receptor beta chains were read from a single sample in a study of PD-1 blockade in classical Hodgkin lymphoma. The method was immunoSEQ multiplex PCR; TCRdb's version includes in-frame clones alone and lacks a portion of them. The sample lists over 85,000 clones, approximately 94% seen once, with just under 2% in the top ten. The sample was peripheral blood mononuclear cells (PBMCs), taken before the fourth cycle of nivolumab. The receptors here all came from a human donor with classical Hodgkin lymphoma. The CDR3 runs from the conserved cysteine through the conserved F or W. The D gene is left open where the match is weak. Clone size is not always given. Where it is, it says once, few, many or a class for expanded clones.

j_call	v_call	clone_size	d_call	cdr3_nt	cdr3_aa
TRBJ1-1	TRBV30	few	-	TGTGCCTGGAGTGTCGGTCAAGCTTTCTTT	CAWSVGQAFF
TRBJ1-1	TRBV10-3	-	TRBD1	TGTGCCGTACTGAGGACAGGGGGGATGAACACTGAAGCTTTCTTT	CAVLRTGGMNTEAFF
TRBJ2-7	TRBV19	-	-	TGTGCCACCCGCCGCGCTGGGACTGCGTACGAGCAGTACTTC	CATRRAGTAYEQYF
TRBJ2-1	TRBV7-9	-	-	TGTGCCAGCAGCTTAGTCGAGGGGCGCGAGCAGTTCTTC	CASSLVEGREQFF
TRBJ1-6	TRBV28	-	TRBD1	TGTGCCAGCAGTCCCCGACAGGGCCAGAATTGGCCCCTCCACTTT	CASSPRQGQNWPLHF
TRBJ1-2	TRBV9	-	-	TGTGCCAGCAGCGAAACAGGCCCTTACTATGGCTACACCTTC	CASSETGPYYGYTF
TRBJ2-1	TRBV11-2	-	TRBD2	TGTGCCAGCAGCTTATCCGGGACTAGCGGGAGGTACAATGAGCAGTTCTTC	CASSLSGTSGRYNEQFF
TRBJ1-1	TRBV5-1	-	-	TGCGCCAGCAGCTCAGAAGTACGGCGACGAGGTACTGAAGCTTTCTTT	CASSSEVRRRGTEAFF
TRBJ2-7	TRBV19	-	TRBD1	TGTGCCAGTACCCGATCCGGGACAGGGGAATACGGATACGAGCAGTACTTC	CASTRSGTGEYGYEQYF
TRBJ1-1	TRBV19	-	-	TGTGCCAGTAGTTCAGGGATTGGGAACACTGAAGCTTTCTTT	CASSSGIGNTEAFF
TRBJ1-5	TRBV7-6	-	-	TGTGCCAGCAGCTTACGCAGGGATCAGCCCCAGCATTTT	CASSLRRDQPQHF
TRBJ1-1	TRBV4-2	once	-	TGTGCCAGCAGCCAAGGGTGGCAGGGCGGGAACCCCACTGAAGCTTTCTTT	CASSQGWQGGNPTEAFF
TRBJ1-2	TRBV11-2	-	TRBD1	TGTGCCAGCAGCTTAGATAATAGAAAACAGGGGCGCTATGGCTACACCTTC	CASSLDNRKQGRYGYTF
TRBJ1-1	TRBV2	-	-	TGTGCCAGCAGTGAATGGGGGCGCCCTGCTGAAGCTTTCTTT	CASSEWGRPAEAFF
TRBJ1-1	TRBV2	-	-	TGTGCCAGCAGACTCCCGGGACTAGGAGCTTTCTTT	CASRLPGLGAFF
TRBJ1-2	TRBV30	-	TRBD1	TGTGCCTGGAGTGTACCCTGGCGGGACAGGGGAGTCTATGGCTACACCTTC	CAWSVPWRDRGVYGYTF
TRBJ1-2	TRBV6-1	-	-	TGTGCCAGCAGTGAAGCTGGCTACACCTTC	CASSEAGYTF
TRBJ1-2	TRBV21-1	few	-	TGTGCCAGCAGCAAGGGCGTGGTGGGGACCTTC	CASSKGVVGTF
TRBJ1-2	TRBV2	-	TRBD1	TGTGCCAGCAGTGAACTGCAGGCAGGGGGTTTCTATGGCTACACCTTC	CASSELQAGGFYGYTF
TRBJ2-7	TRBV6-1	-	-	TGTGCCAGCACCTACCAAACGATAGAGCAGTACTTC	CASTYQTIEQYF
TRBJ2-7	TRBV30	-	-	TGTGCCTGGAGTTCCCCTCTAAGGACAGCCACTTACGAGCAGTACTTC	CAWSSPLRTATYEQYF
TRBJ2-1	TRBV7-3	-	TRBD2	TGTGCCAGCAGCCCAGTAGCGGGAGCTATTAATGAGCAGTTCTTC	CASSPVAGAINEQFF
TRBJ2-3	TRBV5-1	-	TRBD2	TGCGCCAGCAGCTTGAGGGGACTAGCGGGAGATACGCAGTATTTT	CASSLRGLAGDTQYF
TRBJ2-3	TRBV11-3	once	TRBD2	TGTGCCAGCAGCTTAGGGCAGCGGGAGAGCACAGATACGCAGTATTTT	CASSLGQRESTDTQYF
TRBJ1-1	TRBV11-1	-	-	TGTGCCAGCAGCCCCCAAATCCCTGAAGCTTTCTTT	CASSPQIPEAFF
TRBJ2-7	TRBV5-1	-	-	TGCGCCAGCAGCCCCGACCGAGGGTACGAGCAGTACTTC	CASSPDRGYEQYF
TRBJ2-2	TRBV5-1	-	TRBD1	TGCGCCAGCAGCTTGGCGATGGGACAGGGGTCGCTCTTTGGCGGGGAGCTGTTTTTT	CASSLAMGQGSLFGGELFF
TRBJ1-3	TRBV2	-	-	TGTGCCAGCACTCAGGAAGCTGGAAACACCATATATTTT	CASTQEAGNTIYF
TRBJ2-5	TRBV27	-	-	TGTGCCAGCAGTTCCGCCGGACCGGCACAGACCCAGTACTTC	CASSSAGPAQTQYF
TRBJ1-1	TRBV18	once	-	TGTGCCAGCTCACCACCCCGCGGTAACACTGAAGCTTTCTTT	CASSPPRGNTEAFF
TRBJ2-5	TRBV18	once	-	TGTGCCAGCTCCAGAAGCGGAGAAGGGACCCAGTACTTC	CASSRSGEGTQYF
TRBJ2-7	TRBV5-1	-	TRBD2	TGCGCCAGCAGCTTGATCCTAGCGGGAGGGAGCTCCTACGAGCAGTACTTC	CASSLILAGGSSYEQYF
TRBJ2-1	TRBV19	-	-	TGTGCCAGTAGTCCACTGGGGAGTGAGCAGTTCTTC	CASSPLGSEQFF
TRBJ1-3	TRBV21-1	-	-	TGTGCCAGCAGCACGGGACAGGGGGCCTCTGGAAACACCATATATTTT	CASSTGQGASGNTIYF
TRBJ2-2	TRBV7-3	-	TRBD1	TGTGCCAGCAGCCCCACCGGGACAGGGACCGGGGAGCTGTTTTTT	CASSPTGTGTGELFF
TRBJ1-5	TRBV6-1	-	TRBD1	TGTGCCAGCAGCGCCGGGACAGGGGGCAACCAGCCCCAGCATTTT	CASSAGTGGNQPQHF
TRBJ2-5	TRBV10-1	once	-	TGCGCCAGCAGTGAGGGAGGGGTAGAGACCCAGTACTTC	CASSEGGVETQYF
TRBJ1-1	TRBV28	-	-	TGTGCCAGCAGTACGCGCAGGGTGAACACTGAAGCTTTCTTT	CASSTRRVNTEAFF
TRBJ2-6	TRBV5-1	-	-	TGCGCCAGCAGCTTGGACAGGTTGAGCTCTGGGGCCAACGTCCTGACTTTC	CASSLDRLSSGANVLTF